Each of the 21 T cell receptor beta chains below was sequenced from the same sample in a study of T cell responses to AZD1222 COVID-19 vaccine. The protocol was immunoSEQ multiplex PCR, while the TCRdb copy is restricted to in-frame clones and leaves out a portion. The table records 150,000 to 200,000 clones, 90% to 95% of them present only once. The input for sequencing was peripheral blood, taken on day 0 of AZD1222 vaccination. The source of these receptors is an adult in good health.

This rearrangement joins TRBV6-2 or TRBV6-3 to TRBJ2-7; 9 bases are a match to TRBD2. With 0 bases clipped from V and 3 bases from J, the junction kept 6 bases outside the gene matches. Germline CDR1 is MNHEY and CDR2 is SVGEGT. This CDR3 spans 16 amino acids. CDR3 nucleotide sequence: TGTGCCAGCAGTTACTCGATCCTAGCGGGGTTCTACGAGCAGTACTTC. Translating it yields CASSYSILAGFYEQYF.

The genes are TRBV7-9 and TRBJ1-6; perhaps TRBD1 as D (5 bases). Germline CDR1 SEHNR, CDR2 FQNEAQ (reference sequence). The CDR3 loop spans 14 amino acids. With 5 bases removed from V and 8 bases from J, the gap between germline ends came to 13 bases. CDR3 sequence (DNA): TGTGCCAGCAGCCTCAGCAGGGATTATTCACCCCTCCACTTT. This gives the protein CASSLSRDYSPLHF.

In its sample, this clone was seen once. The rearrangement joins TRBV6-5 to TRBJ1-2, with D maybe TRBD1 (6 bases). This CDR3 comprises 14 residues. Trimming pared 3 bases from V and 4 bases from J, leaving 12 bases between. Germline assignment: CDR1 MNHEY and CDR2 SVGAGI. CDR3 sequence (DNA): TGTGCCAGCAGTTATGGGGGGCGCGGCTATGGCTACACCTTC. It translates to CASSYGGRGYGYTF.

The gene calls are TRBV5-8 and TRBJ1-4, with 10 bases that match TRBD1. Germline V gene data show CDR1 as SGHTS and CDR2 as YDEGEE. The J segment lost 10 bases and the V segment lost 0 bases, leaving 6 bases of the junction unmatched. The CDR3 extends over 15 amino acids. CDR3 sequence reads: CASSLVPGTGVKLFF. Here the CDR3 DNA reads TGTGCCAGCAGCTTGGTGCCCGGGACAGGGGTAAAACTGTTTTTT.

This clone appeared once. This rearrangement joins TRBV19 to TRBJ2-7; 7 bases are shared with TRBD2. This CDR3 comprises 13 residues. The germline CDR1 and CDR2 sequences are LNHDA and SQIVND (reference sequence). J was trimmed by 7 bases and V by 4 bases; bases with no gene match: 7. The chain's CDR3 is CASSTGTIGEQYF. The CDR3, as DNA: TGTGCCAGTAGTACCGGGACTATCGGGGAGCAGTACTTC. Full variable domain (rest looked up from reference TRBV19 and TRBJ2-7): DGGITQSPKYLFRKEGQNVTLSCEQNLNHDAMYWYRQDPGQGLRLIYYSQIVNDFQKGDIAEGYSVSREKKESFPLTVTSAQKNPTAFYLCASSTGTIGEQYFGPGTRLTVT.

This chain joins TRBV6-5 and TRBJ2-1, with 8 bases fitting TRBD1. Germline V gene sequence: CDR1 MNHEY, CDR2 SVGAGI. CDR3 size: 13 residues. Germline trimming cut 6 bases from V and 9 bases from J; bases unmatched to any gene: 7. The CDR3 loop is CASRVTGAGEQFF. The DNA of the CDR3 is TGTGCCAGCAGAGTGACAGGGGCTGGTGAGCAGTTCTTC.

This clone turned up a few times. The CDR3 DNA sequence: TGTGCCAGCAGTTACTCGGAAAACGCCGGGGAGCTGTTTTTT. Its translation is CASSYSENAGELFF. The V and J genes are TRBV6-2 or TRBV6-3 and TRBJ2-2; D gene uncertain. Germline-derived CDR1 and CDR2 are MNHEY and SVGEGT. The V end lost 0 bases, the J end lost 6 bases, and 8 bases lay between the germline ends. The CDR3 has 14 residues.

J is TRBJ2-7 and V is TRBV28, with TRBD2 matching over 8 bases. The V and J ends lost 7 bases and 2 bases, in that order; junction bases with no gene match: 7. CDR3 length equals 14 residues. Germline V gene data show CDR1 as MDHEN and CDR2 as SYDVKM. In nucleotides, the CDR3 is TGTGCCAGCAAGGCGGGAGGAACCCCCTACGAGCAGTACTTC. It specifies CASKAGGTPYEQYF.

The chain couples TRBV29-1 to TRBJ2-1; no reliable D call. The CDR3 totals 11 residues. V lost 6 bases and J 1 base, leaving 4 bases between the germline ends. CDR1 is SQVTM and CDR2 is ANQGSEA in the germline V gene. CDR3 nucleotide sequence: TGCAGCGTCGGGTCCTACAATGAGCAGTTCTTC. Residues: CSVGSYNEQFF.

This chain links TRBV10-3 with TRBJ1-6, with D possibly TRBD1 on 5 matching bases. Germline values: CDR1 ENHRY, CDR2 SYGVKD. With 4 bases removed from V and 8 bases from J, the gap between germline ends came to 12 bases. The CDR3 sequence is 14 residues long. Here the CDR3 DNA reads TGTGCCATCAGTGTTGGGGGGGGAGATTCACCCCTCCACTTT. This encodes CAISVGGGDSPLHF.

The V and J genes are TRBV29-1 and TRBJ2-7; 8 nucleotides line up with TRBD1. This CDR3 is built from 12 residues. V gave up 5 bases and J gave up 4 bases; unmatched junction bases: 4. Germline V gene lookup returns CDR1 SQVTM and CDR2 ANQGSEA. The CDR3 bases are TGCAGCGTTATATGGACAGGGTACGAGCAGTACTTC. It encodes CSVIWTGYEQYF.

V is TRBV6-5 and J is TRBJ1-2; a possible D gene is TRBD1 (6 bases). Looked up from germline, CDR1 is MNHEY and CDR2 is SVGAGI. Trimming left V 2 bases short and J 4 bases short, with 14 bases between. CDR3 length equals 15 residues. As DNA, the CDR3 is TGTGCCAGCAGTTACAGGGACACCGCGGGCTATGGCTACACCTTC. Residues: CASSYRDTAGYGYTF.

The chain has TRBV2 and TRBJ1-1; no reliable D call. Germline values: CDR1 SNHLY, CDR2 FYNNEI. V was shortened by 5 bases and J by 1 base, with 8 bases between the two germline ends. The CDR3 spans 13 residues. The CDR3 nucleotides are TGTGCCAGCAGTCTTAAATGGAACACTGAAGCTTTCTTT. Its translation: CASSLKWNTEAFF.

This clone showed up just once. The chain employs TRBV28 and TRBJ2-7, with D perhaps matching TRBD1 (5 bases). The CDR3 covers 14 residues. Trimming removed 2 bases from V and 3 bases from J, with 11 bases in between. Germline V gives CDR1 MDHEN, CDR2 SYDVKM. CDR3 loop: CASSLGAVYYEQYF. CDR3 bases: TGTGCCAGCAGTTTAGGGGCAGTATACTACGAGCAGTACTTC.

This clone came up once. The DNA of the CDR3 is TGTGCCAGCAAAGACGATGGGGCATTTGTGGAGCAGTACTTC. Translation gives CASKDDGAFVEQYF. The chain uses TRBV7-2 and TRBJ2-7; TRBD1 might be the D (5 bases). Germline loops: CDR1 SGHTA, CDR2 FQGNSA. This CDR3 comprises 14 residues. Trimming pared 7 bases from V and 7 bases from J, leaving 20 bases between.

This chain uses TRBV9 with TRBJ2-1; 10 bases map to TRBD2. CDR1 is SGDLS, CDR2 YYNGEE, per germline. CDR3 size: 14 residues. The ends lost 4 bases at V and 6 bases at J; junction bases unmatched: 4. The CDR3 reads CASSTLAGANEQFF. The CDR3 nucleotides read TGTGCCAGCAGCACCCTAGCGGGGGCCAATGAGCAGTTCTTC.

This chain uses TRBV5-1 with TRBJ1-5; 7 bases are shared with TRBD1. V lost 0 bases, J lost 7 bases, and 7 bases stayed unmatched. Germline CDR1 and CDR2: SGHRS and YFSETQ. The CDR3 length is 15 residues. CDR3 bases: TGCGCCAGCAGCTTGGGGGAGGGGGCTGGGCAGCCCCAGCATTTT. Protein: CASSLGEGAGQPQHF. The full variable domain, rest sourced from reference TRBV5-1 and TRBJ1-5, is KAGVTQTPRYLIKTRGQQVTLSCSPISGHRSVSWYQQTPGQGLQFLFEYFSETQRNKGNFPGRFSGRQFSNSRSEMNVSTLELGDSALYLCASSLGEGAGQPQHFGDGTRLSIL.

The V gene is TRBV29-1, the J gene TRBJ1-5; D not certain. Between the trimmed V and J ends, which lost 5 bases and 4 bases, there was a span of 9 bases. The CDR3 contains 12 residues. Germline V gene lookup returns CDR1 SQVTM and CDR2 ANQGSEA. This CDR3 reads CSVKPANQPQHF. The CDR3 DNA is TGCAGCGTTAAGCCAGCTAATCAGCCCCAGCATTTT.

This chain uses TRBV29-1 with TRBJ1-2; 10 bases are a match to TRBD1. Germline assignment: CDR1 SQVTM and CDR2 ANQGSEA. Trimming removed 7 bases from V and 7 bases from J; junction bases left unmatched: 9. This CDR3 is 13 amino acids long. The CDR3 loop is CSAGRDRGAGYTF. The DNA of the CDR3 is TGCAGCGCCGGGAGGGACAGGGGTGCTGGCTACACCTTC.

The chain joins TRBV7-6 to TRBJ2-1; D is uncertain. CDR3 length: 18 amino acids. CDR1 is SGHVS, CDR2 FNYEAQ, per germline. V was clipped by 4 bases and J by 0 bases, with 19 bases between them. Here the CDR3 reads CASSSPRGSLSSYNEQFF. DNA for the CDR3: TGTGCCAGCAGCTCCCCCCGTGGTTCCCTCAGCTCCTACAATGAGCAGTTCTTC.

This sequence joins TRBV5-1 and TRBJ2-7; TRBD1 might be the D (5 bases). CDR3 size: 16 residues. Germline loops: CDR1 SGHRS, CDR2 YFSETQ. Between the trimmed V and J ends, which lost 4 bases and 0 bases, there was a span of 17 bases. CDR3 amino acids: CASSQGGQPVSYEQYF. Here the CDR3 DNA reads TGCGCCAGCAGCCAGGGCGGCCAGCCGGTCTCCTACGAGCAGTACTTC.